The source of this T cell receptor (beta chain) is a study of T cells after yellow fever vaccination. Universal primer sites and UMIs were introduced during 5'RACE template-switching synthesis of TCR cDNA. TCRdb reprocessed the 5' RACE reads with MiXCR, giving one entry per CDR3 protein. The table lists roughly 320,000 distinct CDR3 sequences, about 10% of them singletons. The study's findings and limits: Abundant contaminating clonotypes from the bulk population could appear in FACS-sorted repertoires. After the booster, 95% to 98% of CD4 and approximately 90% of CD8 primary-response clones were re-detected.

Trimming left V 4 bases short and J 4 bases short, with 16 bases between. The length of the CDR3 is 16 residues. The germline CDR1 and CDR2 sequences are MNHEY and SVGAGI. As regards this clonotype: What it binds is unknown.

The material sequenced was CD4+ T cells sorted from PBMCs, taken 45 days after the yellow fever booster vaccination. This sequence was found in a man aged 18 to 30 who received the YFV17D yellow fever vaccine. This sequence joins TRBV6-5 and TRBJ2-2; unclear D gene. CDR3 residues: CASSLVNTPGTGELFF. For the CDR3, the DNA is TGTGCCAGCAGTTTGGTAAATACCCCGGGCACCGGGGAGCTGTTTTTT.